Listed here is a single T cell receptor (beta chain). The CDR3 length is 18 residues. Germline V gene sequence: CDR1 WNHNN, CDR2 SYGVQD (reference sequence). The V gene end was trimmed by 7 bases and the J gene end by 0 bases; junction bases not matched to a gene: 13. This sample is drawn from a study of blood T cell repertoires in COVID-19. The overall study: There were acute and convalescent COVID-19 samples, and they came from the United States, Italy and Spain.

The table came from immunoSEQ multiplex PCR; TCRdb's copy has only in-frame clones and leaves some out. Found here are about 140,000 clones, 70% to 90% of them singletons; the top ten hold almost 8.5%. The genes are TRBV10-1 and TRBJ2-5; 11 positions agree with TRBD2. Input material: peripheral blood. The origin of this receptor is a woman aged 60 to 75 with acute or convalescent COVID-19. CDR3 amino acids: CASMRVAGGPANQETQYF. DNA of the CDR3: TGCGCCAGCATGAGGGTAGCGGGGGGGCCAGCCAACCAAGAGACCCAGTACTTC.